This T cell receptor beta chain was identified in a study of T cell repertoires in cytomegalovirus infection. Study in general: CMV infection and matching HLA type were both indicated by public TCR beta signatures. Findings of the study overall: Identification of carriers of CMV plus the relevant HLA was achieved through cumulative public TCR beta family frequency.

The V gene's germline CDR1 is MDHEN and CDR2 SYDVKM. V gave up 4 bases and J gave up 5 bases, with 17 bases separating them. CDR3 length: 15 residues. A single record per CDR3 protein comes from TCRdb applying MiXCR to the reads. The sample has roughly 600,000 distinct CDR3 sequences, about 24% seen once. This clonotype was seen many times. What it binds is not known. The V and J genes are TRBV28 and TRBJ2-5, with D possibly being TRBD2 (5 bases). Sample: CD8+ T cells from PBMCs. The receptor comes from a human donor in good health (CMV status not recorded). Some clones in this sample may be carry-over from other donors' samples. The CDR3 spells CASSSEAGMRETQYF. The DNA for the CDR3 is TGTGCCAGCAGTTCGGAAGCCGGGATGAGGGAGACCCAGTACTTC.